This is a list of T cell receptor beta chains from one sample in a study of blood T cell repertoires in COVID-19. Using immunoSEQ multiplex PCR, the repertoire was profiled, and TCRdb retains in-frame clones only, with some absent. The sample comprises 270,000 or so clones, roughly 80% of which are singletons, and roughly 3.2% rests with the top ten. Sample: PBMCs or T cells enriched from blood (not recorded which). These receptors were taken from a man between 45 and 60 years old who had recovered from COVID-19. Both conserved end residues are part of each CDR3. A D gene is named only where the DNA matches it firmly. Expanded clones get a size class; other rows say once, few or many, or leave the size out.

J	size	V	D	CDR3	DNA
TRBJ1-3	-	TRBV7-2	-	CASSLRGQSGNTIYF	TGTGCCAGCAGCTTAAGGGGACAATCTGGAAACACCATATATTTT
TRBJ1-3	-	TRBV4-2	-	CASSQANRGNTIYF	TGTGCCAGCAGCCAAGCAAACAGAGGAAACACCATATATTTT
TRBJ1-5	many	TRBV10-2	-	CASSDFGRGQQPQHF	TGCGCCAGCAGTGATTTTGGGAGGGGTCAGCAGCCCCAGCATTTT
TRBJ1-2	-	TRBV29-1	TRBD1	CSVVEGGGGYTF	TGCAGCGTTGTGGAAGGGGGCGGTGGCTACACCTTC
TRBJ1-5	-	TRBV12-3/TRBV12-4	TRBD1	CASRAEGGSPQHF	TGTGCCAGCAGGGCGGAAGGGGGCTCGCCCCAGCATTTT
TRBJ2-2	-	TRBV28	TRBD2	CANTGLAETSSNTGELFF	TGTGCCAACACTGGACTAGCGGAAACATCGTCGAACACCGGGGAGCTGTTTTTT
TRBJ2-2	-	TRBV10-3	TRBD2	CAIRPGLGTGELFF	TGTGCCATCCGACCGGGACTAGGCACCGGGGAGCTGTTTTTT
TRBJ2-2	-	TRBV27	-	CASRSGAVGELFF	TGTGCCAGCAGATCAGGGGCGGTCGGGGAGCTGTTTTTT
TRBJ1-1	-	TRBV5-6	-	CASSLDGSANTEAFF	TGTGCCAGCAGCTTGGACGGCAGCGCGAACACTGAAGCTTTCTTT
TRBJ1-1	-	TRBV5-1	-	CASSFENGRQSFF	TGCGCCAGCAGCTTTGAGAACGGCAGGCAATCTTTCTTT
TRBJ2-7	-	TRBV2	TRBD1	CASSEPVQGATYEQYF	TGTGCCAGCAGTGAACCTGTGCAGGGGGCAACCTACGAGCAGTACTTC
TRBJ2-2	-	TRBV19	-	CASSTRDTNRELFF	TGTGCCAGTAGTACAAGGGACACTAACCGGGAGCTGTTTTTT
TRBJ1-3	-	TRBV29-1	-	CSVLGRGKTGNTIYF	TGCAGCGTCCTCGGGAGGGGTAAGACTGGAAACACCATATATTTT
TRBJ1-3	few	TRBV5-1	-	CASSLGVSGNTIYF	TGCGCCAGCAGCTTGGGAGTCTCTGGAAACACCATATATTTT
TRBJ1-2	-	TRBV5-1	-	CASSLDGTNYGYTF	TGCGCCAGCAGCTTGGATGGGACAAACTATGGCTACACCTTC
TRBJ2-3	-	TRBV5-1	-	CASSLEPVVADTQYF	TGCGCCAGCAGCTTGGAGCCGGTAGTCGCAGATACGCAGTATTTT
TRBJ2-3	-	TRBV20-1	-	CSAIHRDTQYF	TGCAGTGCTATCCACCGGGATACGCAGTATTTT
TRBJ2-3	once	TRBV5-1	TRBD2	CASSYGTSGGPVGDTQYF	TGCGCCAGCAGCTATGGGACTAGCGGGGGGCCTGTAGGAGATACGCAGTATTTT
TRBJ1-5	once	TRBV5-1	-	CASSTQGMGSNQPQHF	TGCGCCAGCAGCACACAGGGAATGGGGAGCAATCAGCCCCAGCATTTT
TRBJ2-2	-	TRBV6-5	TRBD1	CASSKTTGNGELFF	TGTGCCAGCAGTAAGACGACAGGGAACGGGGAGCTGTTTTTT
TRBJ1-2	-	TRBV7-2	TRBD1	CASSSYSVRGLGYGYTF	TGTGCCAGCAGCTCCTACTCCGTAAGGGGGCTGGGCTATGGCTACACCTTC
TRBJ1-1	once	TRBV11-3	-	CASSTGSGTEAFF	TGTGCCAGCAGCACAGGGTCGGGAACTGAAGCTTTCTTT
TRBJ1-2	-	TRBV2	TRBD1	CASRSGTGSGGYTF	TGTGCCAGCAGGTCCGGGACAGGGTCGGGTGGCTACACCTTC
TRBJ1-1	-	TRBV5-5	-	CASSLVGGVNTEAFF	TGTGCCAGCAGCTTGGTCGGGGGTGTGAACACTGAAGCTTTCTTT
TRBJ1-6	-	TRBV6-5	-	CASRKRETHSPLHF	TGTGCCAGCAGGAAGAGGGAGACCCATTCACCCCTCCACTTT
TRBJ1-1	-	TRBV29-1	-	CSVTVNTEAFF	TGCAGCGTGACAGTGAACACTGAAGCTTTCTTT
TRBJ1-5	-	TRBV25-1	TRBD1	CASRGTGNSNQPQHF	TGTGCCAGCAGAGGGACAGGGAATAGCAATCAGCCCCAGCATTTT